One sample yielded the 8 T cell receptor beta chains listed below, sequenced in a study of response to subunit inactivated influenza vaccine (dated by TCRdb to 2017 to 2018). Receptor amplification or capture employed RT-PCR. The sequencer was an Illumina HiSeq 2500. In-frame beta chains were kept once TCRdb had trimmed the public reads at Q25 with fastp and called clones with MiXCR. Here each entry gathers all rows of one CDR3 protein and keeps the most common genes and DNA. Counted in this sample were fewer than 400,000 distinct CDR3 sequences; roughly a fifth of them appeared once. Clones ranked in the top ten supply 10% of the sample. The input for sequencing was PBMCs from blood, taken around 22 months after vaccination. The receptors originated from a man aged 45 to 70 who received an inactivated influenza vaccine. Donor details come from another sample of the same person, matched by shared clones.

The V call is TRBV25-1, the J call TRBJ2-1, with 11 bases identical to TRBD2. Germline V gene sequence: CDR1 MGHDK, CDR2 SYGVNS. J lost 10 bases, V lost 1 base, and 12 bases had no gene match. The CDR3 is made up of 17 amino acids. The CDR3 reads CASSEWGASGRPEEQFF. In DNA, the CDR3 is TGTGCCAGCAGTGAATGGGGCGCTAGCGGGAGGCCGGAGGAGCAGTTCTTC.

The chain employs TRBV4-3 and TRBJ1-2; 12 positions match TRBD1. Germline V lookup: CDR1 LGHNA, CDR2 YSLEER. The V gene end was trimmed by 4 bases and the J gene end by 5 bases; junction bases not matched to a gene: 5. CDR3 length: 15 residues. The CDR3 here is CASSPGQGAGYGYTF. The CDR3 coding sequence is TGCGCCAGCAGCCCGGGACAGGGGGCGGGTTATGGCTACACCTTC.

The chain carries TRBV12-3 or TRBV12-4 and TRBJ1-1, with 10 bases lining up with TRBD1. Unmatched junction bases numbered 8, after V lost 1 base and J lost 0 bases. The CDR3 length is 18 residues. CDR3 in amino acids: CASSLETGGVPLNTEAFF. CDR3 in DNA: TGTGCCAGCAGTTTAGAGACAGGGGGCGTCCCTTTGAACACTGAAGCTTTCTTT.

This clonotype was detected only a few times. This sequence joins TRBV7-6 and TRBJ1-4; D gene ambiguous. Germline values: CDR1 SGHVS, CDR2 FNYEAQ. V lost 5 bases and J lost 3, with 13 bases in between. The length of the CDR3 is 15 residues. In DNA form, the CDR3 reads TGTGCCAGCAGCCCATCGGGGTGGTCTAATGAAAAACTGTTTTTT. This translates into CASSPSGWSNEKLFF.

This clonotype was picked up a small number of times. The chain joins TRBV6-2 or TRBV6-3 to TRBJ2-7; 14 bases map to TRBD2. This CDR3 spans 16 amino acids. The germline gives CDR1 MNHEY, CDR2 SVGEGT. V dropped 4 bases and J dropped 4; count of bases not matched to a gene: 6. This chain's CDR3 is CASSSKTSGRGYEQYF. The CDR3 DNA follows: TGTGCCAGCAGTTCGAAGACTAGCGGGAGGGGATACGAGCAGTACTTC.

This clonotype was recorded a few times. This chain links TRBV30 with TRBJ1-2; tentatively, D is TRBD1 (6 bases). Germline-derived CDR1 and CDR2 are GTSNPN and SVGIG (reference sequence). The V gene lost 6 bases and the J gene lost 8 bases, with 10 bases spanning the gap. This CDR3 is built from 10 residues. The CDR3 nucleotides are TGTGCCTGCGGGACAACGGGCTACACCTTC. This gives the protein CACGTTGYTF.

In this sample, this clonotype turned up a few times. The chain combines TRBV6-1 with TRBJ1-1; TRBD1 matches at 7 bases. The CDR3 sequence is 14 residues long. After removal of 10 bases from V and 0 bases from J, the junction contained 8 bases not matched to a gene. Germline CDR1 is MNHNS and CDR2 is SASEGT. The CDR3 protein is CATRMGQMNTEAFF. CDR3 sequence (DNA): TGTGCCACGAGAATGGGACAGATGAACACTGAAGCTTTCTTT.

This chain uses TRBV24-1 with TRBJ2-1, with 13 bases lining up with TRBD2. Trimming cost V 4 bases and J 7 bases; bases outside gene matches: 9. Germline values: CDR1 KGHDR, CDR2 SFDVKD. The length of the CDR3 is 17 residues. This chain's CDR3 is CATSDTGLAGVGNEQFF. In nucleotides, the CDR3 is TGTGCCACCAGTGACACAGGACTAGCGGGAGTAGGTAATGAGCAGTTCTTC.